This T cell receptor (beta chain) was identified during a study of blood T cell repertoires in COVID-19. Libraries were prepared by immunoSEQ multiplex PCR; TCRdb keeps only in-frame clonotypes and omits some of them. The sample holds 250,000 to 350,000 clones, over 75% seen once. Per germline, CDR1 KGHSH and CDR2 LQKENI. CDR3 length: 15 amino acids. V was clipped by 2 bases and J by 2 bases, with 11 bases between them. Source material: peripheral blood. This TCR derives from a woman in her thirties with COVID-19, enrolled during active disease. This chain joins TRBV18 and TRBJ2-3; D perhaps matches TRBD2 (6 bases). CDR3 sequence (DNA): TGTGCCAGCTCACCAAATAGCGGAGACACAGATACGCAGTATTTT. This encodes CASSPNSGDTDTQYF.